This entry is about one T cell receptor (beta chain). This specimen belongs to a study of T cell changes during pregnancy in multiple sclerosis. The repertoire was sequenced with immunoSEQ multiplex PCR; TCRdb's copy has only in-frame clones and lacks some. The sample carries tens of thousands of clones, more than 70% recorded once. Germline assignment: CDR1 GTSNPN and CDR2 SVGIG (reference sequence). The germline V and J ends were trimmed by 1 base and 6 bases, with 10 bases remaining between them. The CDR3 contains 12 residues. This receptor was obtained from a female donor in good health, enrolled as a control in a pregnancy study. The material sequenced was peripheral blood, taken in the first trimester of pregnancy. The V gene is TRBV30, the J gene TRBJ2-7; D is undetermined. CDR3 sequence (DNA): TGTGCCTGGAGTGATCAGTATTCCGAGCAGTACTTC. Encoded protein: CAWSDQYSEQYF.